The following is a T cell receptor (beta chain) sequence with its context. The antigen is not known. Both 60 Vbeta primers and 13 Jbeta primers went into the PCR. Profiling relied on immunoSEQ multiplex PCR, and the TCRdb table lists in-frame clones only, not all of them. Its clone listing holds 220,000 or so clones. CDR1 is MDHEN, CDR2 SYDVKM, per germline. Trimming took off 3 bases at V and 1 base at J, with 10 bases between the two ends. The CDR3 extends over 15 amino acids. Donors were nominally healthy when sampled, though unrecorded immune exposures were likely. The data are from a study of cytomegalovirus exposure and HLA in healthy donors. General observations from the study: A reported reduction in N-insertions relative to the 666-donor mean was seen in an Asian-associated ancestry cluster in a later analysis. As a later analysis showed, a missense DCLRE1C variant was linked to trimming of TCR beta V- and J-genes. Some V segments, TRBV6-2 and TRBV6-3 among them, were indistinguishable and were therefore excluded.

The chain joins TRBV28 to TRBJ2-1; TRBD2 might be the D (5 bases). Sequencing used PBMCs. The sequence derives from a girl aged 2 to 9 in good health and CMV-seropositive. The CDR3 is CASSFARLSYNEQFF. The CDR3 nucleotides are TGTGCCAGCAGTTTTGCCCGACTATCCTACAATGAGCAGTTCTTC.